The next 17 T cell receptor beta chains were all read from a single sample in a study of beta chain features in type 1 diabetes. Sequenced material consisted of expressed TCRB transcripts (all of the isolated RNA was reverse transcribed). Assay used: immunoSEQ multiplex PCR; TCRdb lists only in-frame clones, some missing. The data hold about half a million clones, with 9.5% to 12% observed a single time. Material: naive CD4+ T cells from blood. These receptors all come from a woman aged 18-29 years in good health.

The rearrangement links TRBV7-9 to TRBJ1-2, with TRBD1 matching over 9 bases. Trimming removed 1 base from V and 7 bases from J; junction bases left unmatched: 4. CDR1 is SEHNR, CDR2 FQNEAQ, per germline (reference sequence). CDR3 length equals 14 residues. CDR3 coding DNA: TGTGCCAGCAGCTTAGGACAGGGGGATGGTGGCTACACCTTC. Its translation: CASSLGQGDGGYTF.

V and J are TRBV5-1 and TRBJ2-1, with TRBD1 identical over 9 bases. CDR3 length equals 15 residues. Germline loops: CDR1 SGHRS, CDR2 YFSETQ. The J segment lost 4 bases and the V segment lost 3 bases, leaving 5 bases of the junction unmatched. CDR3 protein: CASSSPGQGYNEQFF. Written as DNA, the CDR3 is TGCGCCAGCAGCTCACCGGGACAGGGTTACAATGAGCAGTTCTTC. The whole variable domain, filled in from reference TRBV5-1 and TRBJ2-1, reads KAGVTQTPRYLIKTRGQQVTLSCSPISGHRSVSWYQQTPGQGLQFLFEYFSETQRNKGNFPGRFSGRQFSNSRSEMNVSTLELGDSALYLCASSSPGQGYNEQFFGPGTRLTVL.

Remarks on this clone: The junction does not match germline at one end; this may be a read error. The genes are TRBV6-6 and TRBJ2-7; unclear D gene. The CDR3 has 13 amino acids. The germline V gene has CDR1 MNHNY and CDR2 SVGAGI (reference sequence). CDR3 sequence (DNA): TGTGCCTGCAGTGGTAGCACCCCGTACGAGCAGTACTTC. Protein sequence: CACSGSTPYEQYF.

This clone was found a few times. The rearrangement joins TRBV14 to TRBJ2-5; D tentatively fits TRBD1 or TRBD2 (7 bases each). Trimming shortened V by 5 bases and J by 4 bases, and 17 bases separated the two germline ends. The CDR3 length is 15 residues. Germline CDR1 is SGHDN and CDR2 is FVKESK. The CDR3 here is CASSSLAAGGETQYF. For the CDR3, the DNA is TGTGCCAGCAGCTCCCTAGCGGCAGGGGGAGAGACCCAGTACTTC.

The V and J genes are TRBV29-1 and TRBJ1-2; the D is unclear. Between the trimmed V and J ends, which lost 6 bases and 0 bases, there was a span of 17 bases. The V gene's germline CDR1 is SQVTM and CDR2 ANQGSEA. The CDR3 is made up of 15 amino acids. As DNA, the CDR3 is TGCAGCGTGGCCCCGGTACTAACTCCTAACTATGGCTACACCTTC. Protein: CSVAPVLTPNYGYTF. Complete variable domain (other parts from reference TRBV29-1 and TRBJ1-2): SAVISQKPSRDICQRGTSLTIQCQVDSQVTMMFWYRQQPGQSLTLIATANQGSEATYESGFVIDKFPISRPNLTFSTLTVSNMSPEDSSIYLCSVAPVLTPNYGYTFGSGTRLTVV.

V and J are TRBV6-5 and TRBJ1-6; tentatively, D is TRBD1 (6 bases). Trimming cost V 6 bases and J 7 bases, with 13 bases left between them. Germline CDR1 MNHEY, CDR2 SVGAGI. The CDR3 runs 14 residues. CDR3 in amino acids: CASRGRGANSPLHF. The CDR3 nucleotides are TGTGCCAGCAGGGGACGGGGGGCAAATTCACCCCTCCACTTT.

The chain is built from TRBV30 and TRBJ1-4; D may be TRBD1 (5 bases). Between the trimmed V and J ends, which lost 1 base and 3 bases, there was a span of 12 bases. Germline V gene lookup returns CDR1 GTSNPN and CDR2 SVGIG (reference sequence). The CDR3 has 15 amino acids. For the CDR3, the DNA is TGTGCCTGGAGTGGGCCCCTAGGGGCTAATGAAAAACTGTTTTTT. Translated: CAWSGPLGANEKLFF.

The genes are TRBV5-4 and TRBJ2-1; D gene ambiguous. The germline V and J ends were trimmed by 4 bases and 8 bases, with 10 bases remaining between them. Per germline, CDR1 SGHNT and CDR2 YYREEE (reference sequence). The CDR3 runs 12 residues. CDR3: CASSPGPYEQFF. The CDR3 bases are TGTGCCAGCAGCCCAGGTCCGTATGAGCAGTTCTTC.

Here the CDR3 reads CASSPDLVRGSYEQYF. CDR3 nucleotides: TGCGCCAGCAGCCCGGATTTAGTTCGCGGTTCCTACGAGCAGTACTTC. The gene calls are TRBV5-1 and TRBJ2-7; D is unresolved. Deletions cut 4 bases from V and 1 base from J, with 18 bases between. This CDR3 spans 16 amino acids. Germline loops: CDR1 SGHRS, CDR2 YFSETQ.

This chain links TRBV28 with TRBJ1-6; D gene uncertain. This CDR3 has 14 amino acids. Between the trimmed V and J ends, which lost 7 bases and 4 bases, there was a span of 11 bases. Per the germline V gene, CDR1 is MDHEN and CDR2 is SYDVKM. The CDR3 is CASTQWRYNSPLHF. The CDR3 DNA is TGTGCCAGCACCCAGTGGAGGTATAATTCACCCCTCCACTTT.

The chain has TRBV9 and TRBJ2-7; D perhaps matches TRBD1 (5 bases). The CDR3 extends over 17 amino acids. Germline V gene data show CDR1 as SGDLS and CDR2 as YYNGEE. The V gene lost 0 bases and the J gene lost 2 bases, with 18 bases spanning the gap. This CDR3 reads CASSVVQVRGRTYEQYV. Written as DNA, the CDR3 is TGTGCCAGCAGCGTAGTTCAAGTAAGGGGCAGGACCTACGAGCAGTACGTC.

The CDR3, as DNA: TGTGCCAGCAGCCACAGGGTAAGGGAGCCCCAGCATTTT. The encoded protein is CASSHRVREPQHF. The chain joins TRBV7-2 to TRBJ1-5, with D tentatively TRBD1 (6 bases). The CDR3 extends over 13 amino acids. Germline loops: CDR1 SGHTA, CDR2 FQGNSA. V lost 5 bases to trimming and J lost 8 bases, with 13 bases between them.

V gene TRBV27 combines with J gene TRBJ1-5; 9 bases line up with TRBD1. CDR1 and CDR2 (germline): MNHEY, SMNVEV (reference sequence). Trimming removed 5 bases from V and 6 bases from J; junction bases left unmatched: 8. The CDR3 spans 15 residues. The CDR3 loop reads CASSRGDREGQPQHF. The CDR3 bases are TGTGCCAGCAGTCGTGGGGACAGGGAAGGTCAGCCCCAGCATTTT.

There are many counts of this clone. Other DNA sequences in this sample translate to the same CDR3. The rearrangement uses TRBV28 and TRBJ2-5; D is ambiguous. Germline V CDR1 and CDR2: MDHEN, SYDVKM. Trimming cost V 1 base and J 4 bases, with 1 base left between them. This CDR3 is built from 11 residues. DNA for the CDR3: TGTGCCAGCAGTTTATCAGAGACCCAGTACTTC. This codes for CASSLSETQYF.

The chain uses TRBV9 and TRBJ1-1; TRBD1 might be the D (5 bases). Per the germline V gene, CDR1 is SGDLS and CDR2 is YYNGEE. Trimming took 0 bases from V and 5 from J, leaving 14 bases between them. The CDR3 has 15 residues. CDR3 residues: CASSVAAGSGTEAFF. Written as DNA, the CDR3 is TGTGCCAGCAGCGTAGCGGCAGGGAGCGGTACTGAAGCTTTCTTT.

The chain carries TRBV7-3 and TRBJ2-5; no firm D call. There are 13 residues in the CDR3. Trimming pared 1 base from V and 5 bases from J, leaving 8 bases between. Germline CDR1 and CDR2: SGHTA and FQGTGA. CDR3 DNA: TGTGCCAGCAGCTTAAACGATGGGGAGACCCAGTACTTC. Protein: CASSLNDGETQYF.

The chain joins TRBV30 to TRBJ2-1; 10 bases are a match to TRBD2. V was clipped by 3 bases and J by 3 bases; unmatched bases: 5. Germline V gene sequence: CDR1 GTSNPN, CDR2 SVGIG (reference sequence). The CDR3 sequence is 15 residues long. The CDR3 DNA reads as TGTGCCTGGAGCCCTAGCGGGAGCAGCTACAATGAGCAGTTCTTC. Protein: CAWSPSGSSYNEQFF. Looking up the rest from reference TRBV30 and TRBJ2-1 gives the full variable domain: SQTIHQWPATLVQPVGSPLSLECTVEGTSNPNLYWYRQAAGRGLQLLFYSVGIGQISSEVPQNLSASRPQDRQFILSSKKLLLSDSGFYLCAWSPSGSSYNEQFFGPGTRLTVL.